Shown below are 11 T cell receptor beta chains from a single sample sequenced in a study of human T cells and chemical hapten exposure. TCRdb redid the calling of the RACE reads with MiXCR, one entry per CDR3 protein. Here the sample spans 350,000 or so distinct CDR3 sequences, around 7% being singletons. Sample time point: patch test 1, 2 weeks after DPC sensitization. Specified treatment: therapeutic diphenylcyclopropenone sensitization with weekly scalp DPC. The source material was whole blood, sampled in connection with sensitization to the hapten diphenylcyclopropenone (DPC). The receptor source for this set is a woman aged 18-35 years with alopecia areata. Some clones in this sample may be carry-over from other donors' samples.

This clonotype was detected only a few times. This sequence joins TRBV12-3 or TRBV12-4 and TRBJ2-4; TRBD1 aligns across 10 bases. CDR3 length equals 15 residues. The V segment lost 1 base and the J segment 7 bases; nucleotides outside the gene matches: 4. CDR3 protein: CASSLVGTGDNIQYF. The CDR3 DNA follows: TGTGCCAGCAGTTTAGTTGGGACAGGGGACAACATTCAGTACTTC.

The sample holds a few counts of this clonotype. The chain links TRBV7-6 to TRBJ1-1; a possible D gene is TRBD1 (5 bases). This CDR3 is built from 15 residues. V was trimmed by 5 bases and J by 3 bases, leaving 16 bases between them. Germline V gene lookup returns CDR1 SGHVS and CDR2 FNYEAQ. The CDR3 bases are TGTGCCAGCAGCGCGAGGTCCAGAGGGGACACTGAAGCTTTCTTT. Its protein product is CASSARSRGDTEAFF.

V gene TRBV3-1 combines with J gene TRBJ2-7; D unclear. Germline loops: CDR1 LGHDT, CDR2 YNNKEL (reference sequence). The CDR3 covers 13 residues. Trimming removed 4 bases at V and 0 bases at J, with 7 bases between. The CDR3 DNA reads TGTGCCAGCAGCCGGGCAGTCTCCTACGAGCAGTACTTC. Translated, it gives CASSRAVSYEQYF.

On this clonotype itself: One end of the junction varies from germline; a read error may be responsible. The rearrangement links TRBV12-5 to TRBJ1-3; possible D gene TRBD1, 6 bases. The germline CDR1 and CDR2 sequences are LGHNT and FRNRAP. The CDR3 sequence is 15 residues long. The CDR3 nucleotides are TGTGGTAGTGGTTTGGCCACAGGGTCTGGAAACACCATATATTTT. The encoded protein is CGSGLATGSGNTIYF. Together with reference TRBV12-5 and TRBJ1-3, the CDR3 gives the full variable domain: DARVTQTPRHKVTEMGQEVTMRCQPILGHNTVFWYRQTMMQGLELLAYFRNRAPLDDSGMPKDRFSAEMPDATLATLKIQPSEPRDSAVYFCGSGLATGSGNTIYFGEGSWLTVV.

This clonotype was counted many times. This chain uses TRBV5-4 with TRBJ2-3; 10 positions agree with TRBD1. CDR1 and CDR2 from the germline V gene are SGHNT and YYREEE (reference sequence). Trimming removed 3 bases from V and 5 bases from J; junction bases left unmatched: 6. This CDR3 is 15 amino acids long. The CDR3 region is CASSSTGGEKDTQYF. The CDR3 region has the DNA TGTGCCAGCAGCTCGACAGGGGGCGAAAAAGATACGCAGTATTTT.

This clonotype was seen at least ten times. The CDR3 loop reads CASSQETVNQPQHF. The CDR3 DNA follows: TGTGCCAGCAGCCAAGAGACAGTCAATCAGCCCCAGCATTTT. V and J are TRBV4-2 and TRBJ1-5, with D maybe TRBD1 (5 bases). This CDR3 contains 14 residues. Germline V gene data show CDR1 as LGHNA and CDR2 as YNFKEQ. The ends were cut back, 0 bases at V and 3 bases at J, with 6 bases in the middle.

This clonotype was observed at least ten times. This chain links TRBV28 with TRBJ2-3, with D tentatively TRBD2 (7 bases). With 3 bases removed from V and 2 bases from J, the gap between germline ends came to 9 bases. The CDR3 extends over 14 amino acids. The germline V gene encodes CDR1 MDHEN and CDR2 SYDVKM. For the CDR3, the DNA is TGTGCCAGCAGTTTGCGGGGGCCCACAGATACGCAGTATTTT. Its protein is CASSLRGPTDTQYF.

This chain joins TRBV18 and TRBJ1-2, with no clear D. Looked up from germline, CDR1 is KGHSH and CDR2 is LQKENI. The CDR3 has 11 residues. V dropped 2 bases and J dropped 6 bases, with 4 bases sitting between them. This chain's CDR3 is CASSPIDGYTF. In DNA form, the CDR3 reads TGTGCCAGCTCACCAATAGATGGCTACACCTTC.

The chain is built from TRBV20-1 and TRBJ2-5; TRBD2 matches 12 bases. The V segment lost 0 bases and the J segment 4 bases; nucleotides outside the gene matches: 15. Germline V gene lookup returns CDR1 DFQATT and CDR2 SNEGSKA (reference sequence). The CDR3 spans 19 residues. CDR3 region: CSARDLLPSGGDPPETQYF. CDR3 DNA: TGCAGTGCTAGAGATCTCCTGCCTAGCGGGGGGGACCCCCCAGAGACCCAGTACTTC.

The chain carries TRBV5-4 and TRBJ2-1, with 8 bases lining up with TRBD1. CDR1 and CDR2 (germline): SGHNT, YYREEE (reference sequence). The CDR3 runs to 12 residues. V was clipped by 3 bases and J by 15 bases; unmatched bases: 8. This CDR3 reads CASSSDDRGRFF. For the CDR3, the DNA is TGTGCCAGCAGCTCCGATGACAGGGGTCGGTTCTTC.

This clonotype was found a few times. Here the CDR3 DNA reads TGCGCCAGCAGCCAAGATTCGGGCGACTCCACAGATACGCAGTATTTT. Translation gives CASSQDSGDSTDTQYF. The rearrangement joins TRBV4-3 to TRBJ2-3, with D uncertain. Germline V gene lookup returns CDR1 LGHNA and CDR2 YSLEER. The germline V and J ends were trimmed by 0 bases and 2 bases, with 12 bases remaining between them. CDR3 length: 16 residues.